The present TCR beta chain was sequenced within a study of blood T cell repertoires in COVID-19. Measured with immunoSEQ multiplex PCR; TCRdb has only the in-frame clones, and not every one. The sample holds about 36,000 clones, approximately 81% seen once. V was pared by 4 bases and J by 4 bases, with 9 bases of the junction left unmatched. CDR1 and CDR2 from the germline V gene are LGHNT and FRNRAP. CDR3 length: 15 amino acids. The chain couples TRBV12-5 to TRBJ1-2, with 7 bases that match TRBD1. Sequencing used peripheral blood. This clonotype was sampled from a man between 60 and 70 years old with COVID-19, enrolled during active disease. The chain's CDR3 is CASGSENRGPYGYTF. In DNA form, the CDR3 reads TGTGCTAGTGGTTCGGAAAACAGGGGCCCCTATGGCTACACCTTC.